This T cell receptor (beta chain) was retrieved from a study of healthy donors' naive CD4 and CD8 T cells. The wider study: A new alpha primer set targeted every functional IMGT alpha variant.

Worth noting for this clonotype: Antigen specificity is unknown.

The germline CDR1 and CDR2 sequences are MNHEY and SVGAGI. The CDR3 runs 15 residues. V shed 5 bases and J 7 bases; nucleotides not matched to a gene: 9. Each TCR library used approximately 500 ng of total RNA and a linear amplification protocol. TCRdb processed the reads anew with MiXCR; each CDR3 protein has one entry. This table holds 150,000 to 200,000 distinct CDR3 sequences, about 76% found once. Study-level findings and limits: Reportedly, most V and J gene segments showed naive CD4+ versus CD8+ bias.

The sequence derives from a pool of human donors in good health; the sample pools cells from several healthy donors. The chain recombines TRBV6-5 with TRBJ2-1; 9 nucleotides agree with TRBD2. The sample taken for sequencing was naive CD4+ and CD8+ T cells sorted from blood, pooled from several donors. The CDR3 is CASSTTSGRINEQFF. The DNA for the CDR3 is TGTGCCAGCAGTACGACTAGCGGTAGAATAAATGAGCAGTTCTTC.